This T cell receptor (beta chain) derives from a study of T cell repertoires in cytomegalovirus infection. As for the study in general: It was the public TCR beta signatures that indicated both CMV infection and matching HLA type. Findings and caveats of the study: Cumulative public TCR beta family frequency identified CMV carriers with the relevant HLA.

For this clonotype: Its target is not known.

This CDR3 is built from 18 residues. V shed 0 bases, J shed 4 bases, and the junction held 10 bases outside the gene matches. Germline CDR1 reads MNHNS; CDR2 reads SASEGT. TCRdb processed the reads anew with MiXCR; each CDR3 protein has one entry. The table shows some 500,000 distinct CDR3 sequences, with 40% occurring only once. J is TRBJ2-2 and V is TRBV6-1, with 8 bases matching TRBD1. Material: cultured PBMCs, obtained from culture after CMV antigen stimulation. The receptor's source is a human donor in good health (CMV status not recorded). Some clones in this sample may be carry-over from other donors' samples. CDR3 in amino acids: CASSEASGQGLLTGELFF. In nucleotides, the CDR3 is TGTGCCAGCAGTGAAGCGAGCGGACAGGGTTTGCTCACCGGGGAGCTGTTTTTT.